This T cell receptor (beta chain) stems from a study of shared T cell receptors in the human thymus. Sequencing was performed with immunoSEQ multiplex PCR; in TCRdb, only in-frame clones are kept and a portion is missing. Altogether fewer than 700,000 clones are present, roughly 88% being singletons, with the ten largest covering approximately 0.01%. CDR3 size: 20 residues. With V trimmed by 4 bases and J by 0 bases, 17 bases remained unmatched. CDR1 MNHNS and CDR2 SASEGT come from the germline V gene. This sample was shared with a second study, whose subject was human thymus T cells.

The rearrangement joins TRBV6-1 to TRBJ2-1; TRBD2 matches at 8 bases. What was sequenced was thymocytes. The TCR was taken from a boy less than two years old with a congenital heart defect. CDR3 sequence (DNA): TGTGCCAGCAGTGTTACTCCCCGTAGTAGCGGGACAAGCTCCTACAATGAGCAGTTCTTC. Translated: CASSVTPRSSGTSSYNEQFF.